Listed here are 7 T cell receptor beta chains from one sample, sequenced in a study of regulatory T cells in long-lasting Graves disease. Investigators prepared the TCR beta libraries by applying iRepertoire HTBI primers and Arm-PCR of CDR3 regions. TCRdb fed the multiplex PCR reads into MiXCR, producing one record per CDR3 protein. Among almost 450,000 distinct CDR3 sequences listed, about 15% were seen once. Time point specified: newly diagnosed GD, antithyroid drugs for less than 3 months. Generation of the TCR library employed RNA extracted from PBMCs. The same sample was also studied in work on T cells in Graves' hyperthyroidism and ophthalmopathy.

Sequenced here: peripheral blood mononuclear cells (PBMCs), sampled at new diagnosis, from a patient treated with antithyroid drugs. These receptors were taken from a woman aged 25 to 39 with Graves disease.

This clonotype was seen a handful of times. The chain recombines TRBV7-9 with TRBJ2-1; 7 nucleotides match TRBD2. Germline-derived CDR1 and CDR2 are SEHNR and FQNEAQ (reference sequence). V was pared by 0 bases and J by 9 bases, with 8 bases of the junction left unmatched. The CDR3 sequence is 15 residues long. The CDR3, as DNA: TGTGCCAGCAGCTTAGCGAAAACGGGGGGAGTTGAGCAGTTCTTC. It specifies CASSLAKTGGVEQFF. The entire variable domain, with the rest obtained from reference TRBV7-9 and TRBJ2-1, is as follows: DTGVSQNPRHKITKRGQNVTFRCDPISEHNRLYWYRQTLGQGPEFLTYFQNEAQLEKSRLLSDRFSAERPKGSFSTLEIQRTEQGDSAMYLCASSLAKTGGVEQFFGPGTRLTVL.

The sample holds a few counts of this clonotype. The chain uses TRBV6-2 or TRBV6-3 and TRBJ2-7, with 9 bases fitting TRBD2. The CDR3 loop spans 16 amino acids. Germline-derived CDR1 and CDR2 are MNHEY and SVGEGT. Trimming at V came to 0 bases and at J to 0 bases, leaving 3 bases not matched to a gene. CDR3 DNA sequence: TGTGCCAGCAGTTACTCGGGGCGGGAGGGCTCCTACGAGCAGTACTTC. As protein: CASSYSGREGSYEQYF.

This clonotype was detected only a few times. The genes are TRBV9 and TRBJ2-5; D remains unclear. Germline V CDR1 and CDR2: SGDLS, YYNGEE. Between the trimmed V and J ends, which lost 0 bases and 0 bases, there was a span of 6 bases. The CDR3 has 14 amino acids. The CDR3 DNA reads TGTGCCAGCAGCGTAGGGGTGCACCAAGAGACCCAGTACTTC. This sequence encodes CASSVGVHQETQYF.

This clonotype has at least ten counts. Here the CDR3 DNA reads TGTGCCAGCAGTTTCGGGCGGCGAGAGACCCAGTACTTC. Encoded protein: CASSFGRRETQYF. The chain is built from TRBV28 and TRBJ2-5; D gene ambiguous. Germline V gene sequence: CDR1 MDHEN, CDR2 SYDVKM. The germline V and J ends were trimmed by 3 bases and 4 bases, with 9 bases remaining between them. The CDR3 runs 13 residues.

This clonotype was counted only a few times. CDR3 nucleotides: TGTGCCAGCAGCTTAAAAGTGTCCAGGGGGGGGTACAATGAGCAGTTCTTC. Protein: CASSLKVSRGGYNEQFF. The chain has TRBV11-2 and TRBJ2-1; tentatively, D is TRBD1 or TRBD2 (7 bases each). The CDR3 contains 17 residues. Trimming left V 2 bases short and J 4 bases short, with 18 bases between. Looked up from germline, CDR1 is SGHAT and CDR2 is FQNNGV.

This clonotype was observed at least ten times. The J gene is TRBJ2-6, the V gene TRBV2, with D unresolved. CDR3 size: 11 residues. V lost 8 bases, J lost 1 base, and 0 bases lay in between. Germline V CDR1 and CDR2: SNHLY, FYNNEI. CDR3 nucleotide sequence: TGTGCCAGCTCTGGGGCCAACGTCCTGACTTTC. Protein: CASSGANVLTF. The whole variable domain, remainder taken from reference TRBV2 and TRBJ2-6, is EPEVTQTPSHQVTQMGQEVILRCVPISNHLYFYWYRQILGQKVEFLVSFYNNEISEKSEIFDDQFSVERPDGSNFTLKIRSTKLEDSAMYFCASSGANVLTFGAGSRLTVL.

The V call is TRBV30, the J call TRBJ1-5; 8 nucleotides align to TRBD1. Germline V gene sequence: CDR1 GTSNPN, CDR2 SVGIG (reference sequence). This CDR3 has 16 amino acids. The V gene end was trimmed by 2 bases and the J gene end by 2 bases; junction bases not matched to a gene: 8. CDR3 in amino acids: CAWSPRQGRGNQPQHF. CDR3 DNA: TGTGCCTGGAGTCCCCGACAGGGGAGGGGCAATCAGCCCCAGCATTTT.